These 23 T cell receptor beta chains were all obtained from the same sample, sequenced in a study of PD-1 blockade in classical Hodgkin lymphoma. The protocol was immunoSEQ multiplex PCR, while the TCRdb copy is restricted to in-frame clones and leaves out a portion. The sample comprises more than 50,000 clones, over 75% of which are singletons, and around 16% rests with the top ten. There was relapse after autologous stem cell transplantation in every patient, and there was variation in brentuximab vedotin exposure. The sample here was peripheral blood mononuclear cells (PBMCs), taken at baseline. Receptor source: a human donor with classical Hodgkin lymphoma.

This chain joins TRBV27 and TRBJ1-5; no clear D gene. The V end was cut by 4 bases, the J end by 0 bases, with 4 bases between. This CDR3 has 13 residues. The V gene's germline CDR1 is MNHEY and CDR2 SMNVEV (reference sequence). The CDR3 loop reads CASSYDSNQPQHF. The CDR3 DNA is TGTGCCAGCAGTTACGATAGCAATCAGCCCCAGCATTTT.

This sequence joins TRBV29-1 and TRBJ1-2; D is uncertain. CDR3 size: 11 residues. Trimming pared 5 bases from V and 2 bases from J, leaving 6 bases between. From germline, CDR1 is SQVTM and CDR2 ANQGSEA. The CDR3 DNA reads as TGCAGCGTTCCGGGGAACTATGGCTACACCTTC. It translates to CSVPGNYGYTF.

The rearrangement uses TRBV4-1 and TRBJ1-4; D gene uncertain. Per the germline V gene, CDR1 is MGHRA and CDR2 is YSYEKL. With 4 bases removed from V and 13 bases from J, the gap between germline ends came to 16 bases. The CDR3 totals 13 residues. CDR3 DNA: TGCGCCAGCAGCCCCCTCGGGTTCGCCTCACTGTTTTTT. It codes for CASSPLGFASLFF.

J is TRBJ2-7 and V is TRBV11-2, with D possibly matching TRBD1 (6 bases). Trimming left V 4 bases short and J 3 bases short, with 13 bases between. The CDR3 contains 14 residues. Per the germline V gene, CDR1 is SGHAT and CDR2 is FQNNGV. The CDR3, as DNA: TGTGCCAGCAGCTACTCAGGGGTGGGCTACGAGCAGTACTTC. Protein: CASSYSGVGYEQYF.

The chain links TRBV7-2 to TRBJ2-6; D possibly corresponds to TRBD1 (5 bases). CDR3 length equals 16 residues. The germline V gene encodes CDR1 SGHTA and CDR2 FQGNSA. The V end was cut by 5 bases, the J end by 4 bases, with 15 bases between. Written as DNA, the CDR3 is TGTGCCAGCAGCAACCAGGGTTTTACAGGGGCCAACGTCCTGACTTTC. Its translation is CASSNQGFTGANVLTF.

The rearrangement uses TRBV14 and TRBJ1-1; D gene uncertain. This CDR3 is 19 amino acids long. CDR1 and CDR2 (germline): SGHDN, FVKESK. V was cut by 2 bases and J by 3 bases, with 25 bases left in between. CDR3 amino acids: CASSQSGGEARKGHTEAFF. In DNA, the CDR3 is TGTGCCAGCAGCCAAAGTGGCGGGGAAGCGCGAAAAGGTCACACTGAAGCTTTCTTT. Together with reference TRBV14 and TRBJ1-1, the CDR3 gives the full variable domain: EAGVTQFPSHSVIEKGQTVTLRCDPISGHDNLYWYRRVMGKEIKFLLHFVKESKQDESGMPNNRFLAERTGGTYSTLKVQPAELEDSGVYFCASSQSGGEARKGHTEAFFGQGTRLTVV.

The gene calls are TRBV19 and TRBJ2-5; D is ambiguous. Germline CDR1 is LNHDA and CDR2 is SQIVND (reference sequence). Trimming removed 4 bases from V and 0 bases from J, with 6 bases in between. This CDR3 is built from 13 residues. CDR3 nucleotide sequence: TGTGCCAGTAGTAAAGCAAACCAAGAGACCCAGTACTTC. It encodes CASSKANQETQYF.

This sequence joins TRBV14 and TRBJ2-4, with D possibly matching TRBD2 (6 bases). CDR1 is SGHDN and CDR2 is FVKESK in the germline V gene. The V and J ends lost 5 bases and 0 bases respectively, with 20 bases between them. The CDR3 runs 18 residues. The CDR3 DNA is TGTGCCAGCAGCGAAGGATGGGGAGGCCAACTAGCCAAAAACATTCAGTACTTC. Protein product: CASSEGWGGQLAKNIQYF.

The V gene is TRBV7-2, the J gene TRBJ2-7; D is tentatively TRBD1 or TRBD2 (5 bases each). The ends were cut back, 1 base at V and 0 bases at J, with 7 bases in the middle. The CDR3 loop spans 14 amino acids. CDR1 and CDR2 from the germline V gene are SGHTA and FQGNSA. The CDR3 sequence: CASSLGGDSYEQYF. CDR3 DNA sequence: TGTGCCAGCAGCTTAGGAGGGGACTCCTACGAGCAGTACTTC.

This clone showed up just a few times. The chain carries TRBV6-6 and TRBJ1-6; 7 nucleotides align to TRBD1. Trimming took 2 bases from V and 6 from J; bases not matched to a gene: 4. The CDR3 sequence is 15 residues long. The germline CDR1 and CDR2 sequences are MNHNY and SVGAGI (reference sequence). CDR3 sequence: CASSYETGINSPLHF. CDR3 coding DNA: TGTGCCAGCAGTTACGAGACAGGGATTAATTCACCCCTCCACTTT.

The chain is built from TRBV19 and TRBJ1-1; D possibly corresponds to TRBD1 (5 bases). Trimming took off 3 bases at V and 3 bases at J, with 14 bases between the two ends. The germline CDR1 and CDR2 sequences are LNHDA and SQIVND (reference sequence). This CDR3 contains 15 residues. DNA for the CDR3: TGTGCCAGTAGTATCTTAGATCCGGGGGACACTGAAGCTTTCTTT. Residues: CASSILDPGDTEAFF.

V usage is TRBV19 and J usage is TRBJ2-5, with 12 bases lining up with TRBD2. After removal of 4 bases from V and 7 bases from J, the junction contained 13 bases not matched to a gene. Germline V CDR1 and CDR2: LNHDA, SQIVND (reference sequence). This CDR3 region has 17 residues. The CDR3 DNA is TGTGCCAGTAGTAAAACTAGCGGGGGGCGCTTTTCTTCGACCCAGTACTTC. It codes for CASSKTSGGRFSSTQYF.

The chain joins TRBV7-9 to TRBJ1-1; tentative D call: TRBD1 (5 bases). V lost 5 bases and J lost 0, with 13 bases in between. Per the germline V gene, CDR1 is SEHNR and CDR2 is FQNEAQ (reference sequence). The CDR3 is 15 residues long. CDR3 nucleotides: TGTGCCAGCAGCCGGGACGGCCTATTGAACACTGAAGCTTTCTTT. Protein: CASSRDGLLNTEAFF.

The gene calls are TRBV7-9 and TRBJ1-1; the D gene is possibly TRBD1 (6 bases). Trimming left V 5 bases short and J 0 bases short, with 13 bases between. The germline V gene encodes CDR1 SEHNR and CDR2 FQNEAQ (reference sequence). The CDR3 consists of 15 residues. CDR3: CASSQGGSLNTEAFF. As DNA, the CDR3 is TGTGCCAGCAGCCAAGGGGGGAGCCTGAACACTGAAGCTTTCTTT.

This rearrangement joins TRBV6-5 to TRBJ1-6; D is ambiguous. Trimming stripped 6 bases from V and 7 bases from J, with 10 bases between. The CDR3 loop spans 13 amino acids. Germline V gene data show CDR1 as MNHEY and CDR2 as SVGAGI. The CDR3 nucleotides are TGTGCCAGCAGAAGAGGCAGCAATTCACCCCTCCACTTT. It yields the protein CASRRGSNSPLHF.

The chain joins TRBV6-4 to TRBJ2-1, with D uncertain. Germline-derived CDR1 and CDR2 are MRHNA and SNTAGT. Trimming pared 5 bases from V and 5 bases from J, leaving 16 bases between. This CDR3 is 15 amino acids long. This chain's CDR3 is CASSTSPDGHNEQFF. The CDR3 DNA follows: TGTGCCAGCAGTACGTCCCCGGACGGACACAATGAGCAGTTCTTC.

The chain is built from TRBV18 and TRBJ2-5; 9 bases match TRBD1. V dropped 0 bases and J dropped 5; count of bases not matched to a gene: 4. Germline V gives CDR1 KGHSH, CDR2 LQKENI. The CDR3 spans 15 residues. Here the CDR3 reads CASSPPGTGMETQYF. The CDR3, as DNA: TGTGCCAGCTCACCACCGGGGACAGGGATGGAGACCCAGTACTTC.

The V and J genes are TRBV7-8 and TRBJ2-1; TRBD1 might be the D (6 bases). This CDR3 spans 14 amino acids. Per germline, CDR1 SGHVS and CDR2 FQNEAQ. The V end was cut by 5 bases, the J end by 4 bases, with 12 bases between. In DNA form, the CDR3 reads TGTGCCAGCAGCCTAGAGAGGGGGTACAATGAGCAGTTCTTC. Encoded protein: CASSLERGYNEQFF.

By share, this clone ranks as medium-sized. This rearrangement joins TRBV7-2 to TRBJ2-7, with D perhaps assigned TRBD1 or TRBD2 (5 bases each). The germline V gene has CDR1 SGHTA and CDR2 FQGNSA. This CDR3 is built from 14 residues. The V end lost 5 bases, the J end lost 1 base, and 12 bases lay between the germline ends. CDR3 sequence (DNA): TGTGCCAGCAGCCCCAGGGACCAGTCCTACGAGCAGTACTTC. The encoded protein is CASSPRDQSYEQYF.

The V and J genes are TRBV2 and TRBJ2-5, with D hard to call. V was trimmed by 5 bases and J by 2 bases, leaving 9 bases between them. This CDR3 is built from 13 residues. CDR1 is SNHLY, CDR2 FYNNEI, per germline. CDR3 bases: TGTGCCAGCAGTACACCTGGGCAAGAGACCCAGTACTTC. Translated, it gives CASSTPGQETQYF.

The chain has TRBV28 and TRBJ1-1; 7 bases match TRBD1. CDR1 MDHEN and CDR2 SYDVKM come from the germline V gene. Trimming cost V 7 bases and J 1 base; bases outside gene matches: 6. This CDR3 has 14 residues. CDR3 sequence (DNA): TGTGCCAGCAAGGGGGCGAAGGAGAACACTGAAGCTTTCTTT. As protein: CASKGAKENTEAFF.

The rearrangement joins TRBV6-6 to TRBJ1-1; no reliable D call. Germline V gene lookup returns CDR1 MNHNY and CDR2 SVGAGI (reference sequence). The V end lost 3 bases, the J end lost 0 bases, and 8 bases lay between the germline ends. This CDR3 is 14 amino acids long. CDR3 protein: CASSYMRMNTEAFF. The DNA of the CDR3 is TGTGCCAGCAGTTATATGAGAATGAACACTGAAGCTTTCTTT.

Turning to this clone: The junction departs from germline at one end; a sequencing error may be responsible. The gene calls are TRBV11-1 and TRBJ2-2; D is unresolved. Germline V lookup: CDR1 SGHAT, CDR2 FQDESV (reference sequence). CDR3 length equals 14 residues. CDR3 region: CASSLGANPGELFF. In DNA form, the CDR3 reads TGTGCCAGCAGCTTAGGAGCGAACCCCGGGGAGCTGTTTTTT.